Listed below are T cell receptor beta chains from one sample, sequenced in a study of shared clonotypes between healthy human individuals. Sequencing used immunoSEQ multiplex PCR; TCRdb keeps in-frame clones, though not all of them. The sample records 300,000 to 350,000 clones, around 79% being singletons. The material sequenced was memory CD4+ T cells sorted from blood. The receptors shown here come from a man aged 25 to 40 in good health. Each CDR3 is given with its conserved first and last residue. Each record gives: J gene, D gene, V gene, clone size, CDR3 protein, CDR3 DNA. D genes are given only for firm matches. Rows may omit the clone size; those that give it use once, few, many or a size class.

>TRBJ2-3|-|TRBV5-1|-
CASNQGRVPDTQYF
TGCGCCAGCAATCAGGGCAGGGTGCCAGATACGCAGTATTTT
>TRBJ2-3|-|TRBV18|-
CASSPISDTQYF
TGTGCCAGCTCACCTATTTCAGATACGCAGTATTTT
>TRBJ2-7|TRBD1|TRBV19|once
CASSRTGNGEQYF
TGTGCCAGTAGTAGGACAGGGAACGGCGAGCAGTACTTC
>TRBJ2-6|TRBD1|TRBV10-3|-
CAISDQGGYSGANVLTF
TGTGCCATCAGTGACCAAGGGGGCTACTCTGGGGCCAACGTCCTGACTTTC
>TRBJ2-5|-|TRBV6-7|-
CASSYMPSQETQYF
TGTGCCAGCAGTTACATGCCTAGCCAAGAGACCCAGTACTTC
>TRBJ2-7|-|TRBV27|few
CASSSAGEQYF
TGTGCCAGCAGTTCAGCAGGGGAGCAGTACTTC
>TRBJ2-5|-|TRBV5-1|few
CASRESPGWETQYF
TGCGCCAGCAGAGAGTCCCCGGGTTGGGAGACCCAGTACTTC
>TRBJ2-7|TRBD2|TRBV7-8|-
CASSHRREASYEQYF
TGTGCCAGCAGCCACCGCCGGGAGGCGTCCTACGAGCAGTACTTC
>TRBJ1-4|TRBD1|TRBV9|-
CASSVSGQGYEKLFF
TGTGCCAGCAGCGTATCGGGACAGGGTTACGAAAAACTGTTTTTT
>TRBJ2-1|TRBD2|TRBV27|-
CASSSSGTSGVNEQFF
TGTGCCAGCAGTTCATCCGGGACTAGCGGGGTCAATGAGCAGTTCTTC
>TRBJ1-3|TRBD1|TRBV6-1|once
CASSDWPLGQGTGNTIYF
TGTGCCAGCAGTGATTGGCCCTTAGGACAGGGGACAGGGAACACCATATATTTT
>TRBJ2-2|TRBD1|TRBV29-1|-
CSAYRGQGTGELFF
TGCAGCGCCTACAGGGGGCAGGGCACCGGGGAGCTGTTTTTT
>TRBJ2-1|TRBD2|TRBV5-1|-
CASSLAAGLVGNEQFF
TGCGCCAGCAGCTTGGCCGCGGGACTAGTAGGCAATGAGCAGTTCTTC
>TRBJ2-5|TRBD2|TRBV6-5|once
CASTGSGGLGETQYF
TGTGCCAGCACGGGGAGCGGGGGGCTGGGTGAGACCCAGTACTTC
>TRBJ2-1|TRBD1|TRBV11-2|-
CASRRTGGRNEQFF
TGTGCCAGCAGAAGGACAGGGGGCCGTAATGAGCAGTTCTTC
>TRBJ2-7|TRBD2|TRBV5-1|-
CASSLAGGHYEQYF
TGCGCCAGCAGCTTAGCGGGAGGGCACTACGAGCAGTACTTC